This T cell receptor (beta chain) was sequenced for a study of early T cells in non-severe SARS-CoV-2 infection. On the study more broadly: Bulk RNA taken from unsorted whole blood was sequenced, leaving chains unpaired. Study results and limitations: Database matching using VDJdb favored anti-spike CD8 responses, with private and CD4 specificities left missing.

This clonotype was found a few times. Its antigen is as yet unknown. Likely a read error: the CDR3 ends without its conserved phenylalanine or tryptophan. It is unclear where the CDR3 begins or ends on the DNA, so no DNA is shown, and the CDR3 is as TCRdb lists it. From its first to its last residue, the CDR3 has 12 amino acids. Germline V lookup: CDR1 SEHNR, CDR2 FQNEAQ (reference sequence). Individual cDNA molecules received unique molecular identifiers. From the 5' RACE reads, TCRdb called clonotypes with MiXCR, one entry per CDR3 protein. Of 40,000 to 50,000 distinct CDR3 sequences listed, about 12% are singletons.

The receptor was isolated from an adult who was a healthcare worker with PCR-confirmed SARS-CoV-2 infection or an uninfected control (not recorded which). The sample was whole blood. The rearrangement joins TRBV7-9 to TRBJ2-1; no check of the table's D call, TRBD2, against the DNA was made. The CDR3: CASSSLAGGAFY.